The T cell receptor beta chain under discussion was sequenced for a study of molecular identifiers for immune sequencing clone quantification. The CDR3 has 18 amino acids. Germline V gives CDR1 MDHEN, CDR2 SYDVKM. Comment on this clonotype: Germline and junction disagree at one end, which may indicate a read error.

A single record per CDR3 protein comes from TCRdb applying MiXCR to the PCR reads. The data show a few hundred thousand distinct CDR3 sequences, with roughly a quarter seen just once and 0.65% to 0.75% held by the top ten. From around 18,000 to 910,000 sorted cells, naive CD8 libraries were generated with 10%, 30% or 50% RNA. The sequenced sample consisted of naive CD8+ T cells from blood, with Jurkat cell RNA spiked in. Subset of the sample: FACS-sorted CD8+CD4-CCR7+CD45RA+ naive T cells. The chain carries TRBV28 and TRBJ2-5; D is perhaps TRBD1 or TRBD2 (5 bases each). This TCR was sampled from a human donor in good health. Some libraries in this study had Jurkat cell RNA spiked in. CDR3 coding DNA: TGTGCGAGCAGTGTGTTGGGTCTGTACGGGACGGTTTCAGAGACCCAGTACTTC. Translated: CASSVLGLYGTVSETQYF.